This TCR beta chain was identified in a study of CD8 T cells in ankylosing spondylitis. General study findings and limits: Enrichment of disease-linked clones was reportedly significant in matched ankylosing spondylitis synovial fluid. A TCR beta motif of 7 or 8 highly homologous variants appeared characteristic of ankylosing spondylitis blood. Clones linked to the disease showed a CD8+ phenotype. They occurred at relatively low frequencies in peripheral blood.

A quantitative 5'-RACE method, one with molecular barcodes, was used to make TCR beta libraries. One entry per CDR3 protein, called by TCRdb with MiXCR from the 5' RACE reads. The table shows approximately 220,000 distinct CDR3 sequences, with roughly 24% occurring only once. This clonotype was recorded many times. Its antigen is unknown. V trimming: 6 bases; J trimming: 0 bases; junction bases outside the gene matches: 9. The CDR3 consists of 15 residues. Per the germline V gene, CDR1 is DFQATT and CDR2 is SNEGSKA (reference sequence). The sample consisted of blood, either unsorted or a sorted T cell fraction (not recorded which). The genes are TRBV20-1 and TRBJ2-7, with 9 positions matching TRBD2. This TCR was sampled from a male donor with ankylosing spondylitis or in good health (not recorded which). CDR3 nucleotide sequence: TGCAGTGCCCAGCGCGCTAGCGGGACCTCCTACGAGCAGTACTTC. Its translation: CSAQRASGTSYEQYF.